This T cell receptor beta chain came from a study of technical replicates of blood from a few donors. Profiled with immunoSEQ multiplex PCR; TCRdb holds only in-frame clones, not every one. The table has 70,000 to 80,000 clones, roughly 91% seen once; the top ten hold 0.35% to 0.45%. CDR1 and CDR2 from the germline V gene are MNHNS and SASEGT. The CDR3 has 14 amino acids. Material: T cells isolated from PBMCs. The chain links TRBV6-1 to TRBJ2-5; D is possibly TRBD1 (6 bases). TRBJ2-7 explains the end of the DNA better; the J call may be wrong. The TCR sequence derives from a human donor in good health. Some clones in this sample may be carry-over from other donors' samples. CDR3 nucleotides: TGTGCCAGCACCCTCACAGGGACCCCCTACGAGCAGTACTTC. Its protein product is CASTLTGTPYEQYF.